The TCR beta chain described here comes from a study of control samples from healthy donors and cancer patients. Assay: immunoSEQ multiplex PCR; the TCRdb copy retains only in-frame clones and omits some. Here the sample spans tens of thousands of clones, approximately 86% being singletons. This clone appeared a few times. The TCR was taken from a man aged 25-40 years in good health. The sample consisted of blood.

In DNA form, the CDR3 reads TGTGCCAGCAGCTTTCAACAGGGGCACGGTGGCTACACCTTC. Translated, it gives CASSFQQGHGGYTF. The chain links TRBV5-8 to TRBJ1-2, with TRBD1 identical over 7 bases. V lost 2 bases, J lost 7 bases, and 8 bases stayed unmatched. The CDR3 contains 14 residues. Germline V gene lookup returns CDR1 SGHTS and CDR2 YDEGEE.